The entry below describes one TCR beta chain. This specimen comes from a study of blood T cell repertoires in COVID-19. Study-wide background: Sites in the United States, Italy and Spain provided acute and convalescent COVID-19 samples.

Method: immunoSEQ multiplex PCR; TCRdb's copy keeps in-frame clones and lacks some. Of around 99,000 clones listed, 80% to 90% are singletons. This clonotype was sampled from a woman older than 75 with active or convalescent COVID-19. The source material was peripheral blood.

The CDR3 DNA is TGTGCCAGCAGGGCAATCGATAATGAGCAGTTCTTC. Translated, it gives CASRAIDNEQFF. The genes are TRBV12-3 or TRBV12-4 and TRBJ2-1, with D unclear. The CDR3 is made up of 12 amino acids. V dropped 6 bases and J dropped 7 bases, with 10 bases sitting between them.